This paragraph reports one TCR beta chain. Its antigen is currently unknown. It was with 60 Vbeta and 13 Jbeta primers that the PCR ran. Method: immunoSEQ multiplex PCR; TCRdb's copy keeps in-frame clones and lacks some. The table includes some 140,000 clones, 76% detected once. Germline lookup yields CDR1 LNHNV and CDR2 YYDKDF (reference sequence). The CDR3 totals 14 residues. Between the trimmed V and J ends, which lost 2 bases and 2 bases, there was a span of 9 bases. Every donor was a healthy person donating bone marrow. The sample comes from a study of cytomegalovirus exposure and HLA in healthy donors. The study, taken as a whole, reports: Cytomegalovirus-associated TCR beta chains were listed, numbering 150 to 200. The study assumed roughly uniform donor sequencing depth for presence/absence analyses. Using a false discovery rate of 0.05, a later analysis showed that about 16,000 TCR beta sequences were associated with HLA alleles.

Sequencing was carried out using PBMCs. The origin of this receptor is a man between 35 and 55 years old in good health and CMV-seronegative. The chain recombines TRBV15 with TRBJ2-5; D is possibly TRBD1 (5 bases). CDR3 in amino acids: CATSRQGPQETQYF. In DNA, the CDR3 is TGTGCCACCAGCAGACAGGGCCCTCAAGAGACCCAGTACTTC.